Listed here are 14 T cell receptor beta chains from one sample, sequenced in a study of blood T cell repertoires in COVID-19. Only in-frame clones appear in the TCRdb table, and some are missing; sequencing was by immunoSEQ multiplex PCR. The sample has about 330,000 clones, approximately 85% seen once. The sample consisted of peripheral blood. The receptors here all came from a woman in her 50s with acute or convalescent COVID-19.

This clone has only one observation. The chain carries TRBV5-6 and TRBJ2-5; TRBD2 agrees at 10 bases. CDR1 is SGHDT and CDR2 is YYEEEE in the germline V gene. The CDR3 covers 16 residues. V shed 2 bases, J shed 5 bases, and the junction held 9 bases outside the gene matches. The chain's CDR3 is CASSFLAGATRETQYF. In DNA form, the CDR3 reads TGTGCCAGCAGCTTCCTAGCGGGAGCTACTCGGGAGACCCAGTACTTC.

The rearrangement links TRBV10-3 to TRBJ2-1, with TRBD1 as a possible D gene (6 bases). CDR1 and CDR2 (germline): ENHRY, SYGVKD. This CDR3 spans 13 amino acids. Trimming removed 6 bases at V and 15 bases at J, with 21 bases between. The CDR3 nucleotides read TGTGCCATCAGCCCTCCAGGGTTGGGGGCCCCGTTCTTC. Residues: CAISPPGLGAPFF.

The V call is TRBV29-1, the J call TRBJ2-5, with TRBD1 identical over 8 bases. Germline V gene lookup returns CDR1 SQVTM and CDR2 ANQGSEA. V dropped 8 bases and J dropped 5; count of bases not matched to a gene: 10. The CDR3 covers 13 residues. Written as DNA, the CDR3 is TGCAGCCTAAGACAGGGGAGGACGGAGACCCAGTACTTC. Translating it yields CSLRQGRTETQYF.

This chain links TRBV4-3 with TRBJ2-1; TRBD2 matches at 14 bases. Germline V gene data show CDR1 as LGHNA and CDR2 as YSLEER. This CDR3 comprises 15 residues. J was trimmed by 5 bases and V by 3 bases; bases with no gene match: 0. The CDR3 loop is CASSQTSGRDNEQFF. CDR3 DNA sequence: TGCGCCAGCAGCCAGACTAGCGGGAGGGACAATGAGCAGTTCTTC.

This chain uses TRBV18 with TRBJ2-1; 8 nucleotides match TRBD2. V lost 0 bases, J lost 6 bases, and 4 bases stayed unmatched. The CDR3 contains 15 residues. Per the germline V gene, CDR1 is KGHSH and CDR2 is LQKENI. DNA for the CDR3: TGTGCCAGCTCACCACCGGCGGGAGGCTCCAATGAGCAGTTCTTC. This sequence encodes CASSPPAGGSNEQFF.

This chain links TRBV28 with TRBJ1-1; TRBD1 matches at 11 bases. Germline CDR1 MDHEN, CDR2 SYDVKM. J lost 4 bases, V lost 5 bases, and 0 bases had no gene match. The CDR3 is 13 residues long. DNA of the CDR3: TGTGCCAGCAGTGGGACAGGGGGCACTGAAGCTTTCTTT. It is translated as CASSGTGGTEAFF.

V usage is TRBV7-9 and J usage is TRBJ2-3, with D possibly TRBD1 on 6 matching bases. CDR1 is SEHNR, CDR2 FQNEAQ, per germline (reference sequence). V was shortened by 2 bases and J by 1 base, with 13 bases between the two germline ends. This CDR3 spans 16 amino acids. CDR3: CASSLWGLLGTDTQYF. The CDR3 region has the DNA TGTGCCAGCAGCTTATGGGGGCTCTTAGGCACAGATACGCAGTATTTT.

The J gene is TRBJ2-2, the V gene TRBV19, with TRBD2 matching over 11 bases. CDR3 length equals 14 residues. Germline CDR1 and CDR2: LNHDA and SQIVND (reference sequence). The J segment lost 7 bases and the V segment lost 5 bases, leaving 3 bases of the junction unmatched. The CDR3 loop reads CASSPGTSGGELFF. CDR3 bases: TGTGCCAGTAGTCCGGGGACTAGCGGCGGGGAGCTGTTTTTT.

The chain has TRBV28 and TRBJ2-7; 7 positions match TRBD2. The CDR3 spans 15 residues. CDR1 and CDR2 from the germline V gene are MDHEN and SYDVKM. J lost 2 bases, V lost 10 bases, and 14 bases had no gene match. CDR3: CATYTPGGTTYEQYF. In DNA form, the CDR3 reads TGTGCCACCTATACGCCCGGAGGGACTACCTACGAGCAGTACTTC. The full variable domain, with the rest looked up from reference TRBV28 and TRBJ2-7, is DVKVTQSSRYLVKRTGEKVFLECVQDMDHENMFWYRQDPGLGLRLIYFSYDVKMKEKGDIPEGYSVSREKKERFSLILESASTNQTSMYLCATYTPGGTTYEQYFGPGTRLTVT.

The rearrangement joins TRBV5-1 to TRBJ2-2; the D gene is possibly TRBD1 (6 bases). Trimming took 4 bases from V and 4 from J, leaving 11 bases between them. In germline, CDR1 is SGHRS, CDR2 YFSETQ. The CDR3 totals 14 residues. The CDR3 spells CASSPGQSTGELFF. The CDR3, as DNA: TGCGCCAGCAGCCCAGGACAGAGCACCGGGGAGCTGTTTTTT.

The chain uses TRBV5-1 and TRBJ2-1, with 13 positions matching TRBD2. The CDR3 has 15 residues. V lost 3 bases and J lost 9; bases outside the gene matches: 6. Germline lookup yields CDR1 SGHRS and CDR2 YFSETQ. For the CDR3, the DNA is TGCGCCAGCAGCTCGGGACTAGCGGGATTGGGTGAGCAGTTCTTC. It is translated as CASSSGLAGLGEQFF.

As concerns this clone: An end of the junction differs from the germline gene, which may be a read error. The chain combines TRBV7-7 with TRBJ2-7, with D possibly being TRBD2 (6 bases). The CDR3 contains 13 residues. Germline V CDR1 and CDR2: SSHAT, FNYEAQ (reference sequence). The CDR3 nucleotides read TGTGCTAGCAGCCGGTCGGGGGTGGGAGAGCAGTACTTC. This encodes CASSRSGVGEQYF.

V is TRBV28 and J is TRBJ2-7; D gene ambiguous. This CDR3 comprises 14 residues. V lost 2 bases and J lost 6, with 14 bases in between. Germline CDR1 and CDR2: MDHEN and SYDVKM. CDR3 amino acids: CASSLRVSRSEQYF. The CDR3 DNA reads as TGTGCCAGCAGTTTACGGGTTTCCAGAAGCGAGCAGTACTTC.

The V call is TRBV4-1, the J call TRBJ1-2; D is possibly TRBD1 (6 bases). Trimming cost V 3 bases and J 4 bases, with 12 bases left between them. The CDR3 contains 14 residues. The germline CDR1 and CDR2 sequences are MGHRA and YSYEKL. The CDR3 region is CASSQAGTPYGYTF. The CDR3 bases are TGCGCCAGCAGCCAGGCCGGGACACCCTATGGCTACACCTTC.